These 3 T cell receptor beta chains share one sample of origin, sequenced in a study of T cell repertoires in cytomegalovirus infection. Using its own MiXCR run on the reads, TCRdb lists one record per CDR3 protein. The sample comprises hundreds of thousands of distinct CDR3 sequences, around 30% of which are singletons, and around 15% rests with the top ten. The antigens of these receptors remain unknown. The specimen comprised cultured CD8+ T cells from PBMCs, sampled from culture after CMV antigen stimulation. The source is a human donor in good health (CMV status not recorded). Some clones in this sample may be carry-over from other donors' samples.

This clonotype appeared a few times. J is TRBJ2-7 and V is TRBV12-5; D is unresolved. The CDR3 is made up of 11 amino acids. Germline V lookup: CDR1 LGHNT, CDR2 FRNRAP. Trimming cost V 1 base and J 5 bases, with 3 bases left between them. The CDR3 nucleotides are TGTGCTAGTGGTTTGGGAGACGAGCAGTACTTC. Translated: CASGLGDEQYF. The whole variable domain, filled in from reference TRBV12-5 and TRBJ2-7, reads DARVTQTPRHKVTEMGQEVTMRCQPILGHNTVFWYRQTMMQGLELLAYFRNRAPLDDSGMPKDRFSAEMPDATLATLKIQPSEPRDSAVYFCASGLGDEQYFGPGTRLTVT.

CDR3 nucleotides: TGTGCCAGCAGATTGGGGTCGGCTTACGAGCAGTACTTC. This translates into CASRLGSAYEQYF. The chain joins TRBV7-6 to TRBJ2-7; D is ambiguous. Trimming removed 6 bases from V and 4 bases from J, with 13 bases in between. Germline V gene data show CDR1 as SGHVS and CDR2 as FNYEAQ. This CDR3 region has 13 residues.

This clonotype showed up just a few times. V usage is TRBV11-2 and J usage is TRBJ2-1; TRBD1 might be the D (5 bases). Germline CDR1 and CDR2: SGHAT and FQNNGV. V was clipped by 1 base and J by 8 bases, with 12 bases between them. The CDR3 spans 14 residues. The CDR3 region has the DNA TGTGCCAGCAGCTTAGGGTTTCCAGGGTATGAGCAGTTCTTC. Its protein product is CASSLGFPGYEQFF.